This T cell receptor (beta chain) came from a study of tumor-infiltrating lymphocytes in primary liver carcinoma. The overall study: Ranging in age from 30 to 69 years, the patients were men and women.

For each extraction, RNA and DNA were obtained together from about 19-30 mg of unsorted bulk tissue. Patients carried chronic HBV infection without prior treatment. On this clonotype: Its matching antigen is unknown. One end of the junction does not line up with germline, which may come from a read error.

Study conclusions and caveats: A significantly higher top-250-clone fraction was recorded for tumors than for blood (p = 0.039).

Starting from approximately 500 ng of total RNA, TCR beta cDNA was produced with a primer in the constant region. Investigators got TCR beta libraries out of three nested multiplex PCR rounds, done with slightly modified ARM-PCR. The two initial PCR rounds, about 9 cycles each, used TRBV1-TRBV30 forward and C-beta reverse primers. TCRdb reprocessed the multiplex PCR reads with MiXCR, giving one entry per CDR3 protein. The sample has around 88,000 distinct CDR3 sequences; about 70% are singletons. The CDR3 is 15 amino acids. Germline CDR1 is LGHNA and CDR2 is YNFKEQ. This clonotype was sampled from a middle-aged man with primary liver carcinoma and hepatitis B virus infection. This sequence joins TRBV4-2 and TRBJ1-5; no clear D gene. Sequenced input: tumor-adjacent normal liver tissue. The CDR3 nucleotides are TGTGCGAGCAGCCAAGTCGTTGAGGTTTCATGGCCCCTGCATTTT. As protein: CASSQVVEVSWPLHF.